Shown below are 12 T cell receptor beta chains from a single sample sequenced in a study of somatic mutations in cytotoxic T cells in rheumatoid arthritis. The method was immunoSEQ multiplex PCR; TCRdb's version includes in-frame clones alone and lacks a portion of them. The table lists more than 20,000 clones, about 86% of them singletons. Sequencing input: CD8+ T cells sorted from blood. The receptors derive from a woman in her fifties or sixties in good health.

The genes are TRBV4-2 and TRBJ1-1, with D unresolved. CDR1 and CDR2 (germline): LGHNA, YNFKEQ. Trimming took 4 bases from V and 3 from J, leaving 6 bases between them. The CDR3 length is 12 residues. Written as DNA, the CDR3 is TGTGCCAGCAGCCTCTGGGACACTGAAGCTTTCTTT. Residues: CASSLWDTEAFF.

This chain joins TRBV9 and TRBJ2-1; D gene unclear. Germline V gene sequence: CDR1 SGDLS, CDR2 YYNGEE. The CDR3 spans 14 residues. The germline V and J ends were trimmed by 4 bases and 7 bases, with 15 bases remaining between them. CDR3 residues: CASSPYNGGNEQFF. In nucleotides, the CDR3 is TGTGCCAGCAGCCCCTACAACGGTGGGAATGAGCAGTTCTTC.

The CDR3 sequence: CASSLVGGYYNEQFF. CDR3 sequence (DNA): TGTGCCAGCAGCTTAGTTGGGGGTTACTACAATGAGCAGTTCTTC. This sequence joins TRBV11-2 and TRBJ2-1, with D perhaps given as TRBD1 or TRBD2 (5 bases each). V lost 1 base and J lost 3, with 10 bases in between. Looked up from germline, CDR1 is SGHAT and CDR2 is FQNNGV. This CDR3 is 15 amino acids long.

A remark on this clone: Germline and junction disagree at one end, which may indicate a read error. CDR3 in DNA: TGCGCCAGCAGCCAAGAAGGTGACACTGAAGCTTTCTTT. This sequence encodes CASSQEGDTEAFF. V usage is TRBV5-4 and J usage is TRBJ1-1; D uncertain. This CDR3 has 13 amino acids. CDR1 is SGHNT and CDR2 is YYREEE in the germline V gene (reference sequence).

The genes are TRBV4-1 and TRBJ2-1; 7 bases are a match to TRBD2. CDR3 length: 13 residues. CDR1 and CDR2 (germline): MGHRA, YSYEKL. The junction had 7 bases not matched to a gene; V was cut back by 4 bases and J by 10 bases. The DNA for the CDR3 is TGCGCCAGCAGCCTGGGGGGGGGAGACGAGCAGTTCTTC. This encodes CASSLGGGDEQFF.

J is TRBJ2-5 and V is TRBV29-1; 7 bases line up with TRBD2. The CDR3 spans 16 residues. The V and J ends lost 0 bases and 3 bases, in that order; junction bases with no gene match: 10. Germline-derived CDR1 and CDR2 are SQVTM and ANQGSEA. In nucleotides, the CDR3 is TGCAGCGTTGAAGATCCCGGGCTAGCGGCCAAAGAGACCCAGTACTTC. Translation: CSVEDPGLAAKETQYF.

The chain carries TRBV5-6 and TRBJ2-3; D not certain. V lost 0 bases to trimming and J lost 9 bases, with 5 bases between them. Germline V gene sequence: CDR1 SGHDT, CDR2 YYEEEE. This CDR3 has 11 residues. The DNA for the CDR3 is TGTGCCAGCAGCTTGGGGTTAACGCAGTATTTT. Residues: CASSLGLTQYF. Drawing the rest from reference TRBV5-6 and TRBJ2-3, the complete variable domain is DAGVTQSPTHLIKTRGQQVTLRCSPKSGHDTVSWYQQALGQGPQFIFQYYEEEERQRGNFPDRFSGHQFPNYSSELNVNALLLGDSALYLCASSLGLTQYFGPGTRLTVL.

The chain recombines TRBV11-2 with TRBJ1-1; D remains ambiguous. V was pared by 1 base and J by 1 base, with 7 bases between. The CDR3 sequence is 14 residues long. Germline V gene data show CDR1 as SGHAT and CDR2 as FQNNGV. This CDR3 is CASSLGLTNTEAFF. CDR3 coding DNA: TGTGCCAGCAGCTTAGGTTTGACGAACACTGAAGCTTTCTTT. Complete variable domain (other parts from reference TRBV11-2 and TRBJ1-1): EAGVAQSPRYKIIEKRQSVAFWCNPISGHATLYWYQQILGQGPKLLIQFQNNGVVDDSQLPKDRFSAERLKGVDSTLKIQPAKLEDSAVYLCASSLGLTNTEAFFGQGTRLTVV.

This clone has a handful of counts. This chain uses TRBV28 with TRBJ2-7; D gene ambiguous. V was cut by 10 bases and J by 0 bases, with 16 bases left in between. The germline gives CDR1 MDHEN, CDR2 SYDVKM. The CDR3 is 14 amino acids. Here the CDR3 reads CATLGSQSSYEQYV. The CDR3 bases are TGTGCCACCTTGGGGTCTCAGAGCTCCTACGAGCAGTACGTC.

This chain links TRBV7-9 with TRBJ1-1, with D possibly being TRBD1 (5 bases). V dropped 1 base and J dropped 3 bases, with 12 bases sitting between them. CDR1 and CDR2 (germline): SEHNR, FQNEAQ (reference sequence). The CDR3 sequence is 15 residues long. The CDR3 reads CASSLGPSRDTEAFF. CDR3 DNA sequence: TGTGCCAGCAGCTTAGGACCCAGCAGGGACACTGAAGCTTTCTTT.

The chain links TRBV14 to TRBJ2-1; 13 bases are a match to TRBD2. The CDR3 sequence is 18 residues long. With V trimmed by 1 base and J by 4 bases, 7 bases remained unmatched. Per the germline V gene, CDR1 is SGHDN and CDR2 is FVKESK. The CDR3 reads CASSQVTSGGPSYNEQFF. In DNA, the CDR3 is TGTGCCAGCAGCCAAGTGACTAGCGGGGGGCCGTCTTACAATGAGCAGTTCTTC.

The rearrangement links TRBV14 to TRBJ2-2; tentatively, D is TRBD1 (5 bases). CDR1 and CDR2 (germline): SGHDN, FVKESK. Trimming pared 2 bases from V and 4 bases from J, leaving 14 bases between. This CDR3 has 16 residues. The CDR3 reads CASSQPGFGSTGELFF. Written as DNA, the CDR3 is TGTGCCAGCAGCCAACCAGGGTTCGGTAGCACCGGGGAGCTGTTTTTT.